The sequence of this T cell receptor beta chain was determined in a study of control samples from healthy donors and cancer patients. Libraries were prepared by immunoSEQ multiplex PCR; TCRdb keeps only in-frame clonotypes and omits some of them. In the table there are approximately 220,000 clones, roughly 94% of which are singletons. The CDR3 loop spans 14 amino acids. Trimming took off 9 bases at V and 3 bases at J, with 16 bases between the two ends. Per germline, CDR1 SGHRS and CDR2 YFSETQ. Sequenced input: blood. The chain is built from TRBV5-1 and TRBJ1-3; D is ambiguous. This TCR came from a man aged 50 to 59 in good health. CDR3 DNA: TGCGCCACCCCGCCCCGGGTATGTGGAAACACCATATATTTT. Its translation: CATPPRVCGNTIYF.